This TCR beta chain originates from a study of PD-L1 blockade in urothelial cancer. In the study overall: Patients began atezolizumab, 1,200 mg intravenously every 3 weeks, in the mid-2010s. Patients had undergone 0 to 3 prior chemotherapy regimens.

TCRdb's table, derived via immunoSEQ multiplex PCR, lists solely in-frame clones and lacks some. The data contain approximately 48,000 clones, approximately 86% of them singletons. The CDR3 is 13 residues long. Germline V CDR1 and CDR2: SGHDN, FVKESK. Trimming shortened V by 1 base and J by 4 bases, and 7 bases separated the two germline ends. Samples spanned pretreatment and treatment, with 1 to 8 time points per patient. Material: PBMCs, obtained around atezolizumab (anti-PD-L1) treatment. This rearrangement joins TRBV14 to TRBJ1-2; no clear D. The receptor was derived from a man in his sixties with urothelial cancer. CDR3 region: CASSQVDTYGYTF. The DNA of the CDR3 is TGTGCCAGCAGCCAAGTAGACACCTATGGCTACACCTTC.